The 20 T cell receptor beta chains in this list originate from one sample, sequenced in a study of blood T cell repertoires in COVID-19. TCRdb's table, derived via immunoSEQ multiplex PCR, lists solely in-frame clones and lacks some. There are fewer than 350,000 clones in the sample; around 86% occur only once, and approximately 8.2% lies in the top ten. The sequencing input was peripheral blood. The receptors stem from a man aged 35-49 years with active or convalescent COVID-19.

The genes are TRBV5-6 and TRBJ1-6; D not certain. CDR1 is SGHDT and CDR2 is YYEEEE in the germline V gene. Trimming stripped 0 bases from V and 10 bases from J, with 14 bases between. This CDR3 contains 15 residues. CDR3 sequence (DNA): TGTGCCAGCAGCTTGGGGGGAGGAGGGCAATCACCCCTCCACTTT. This codes for CASSLGGGGQSPLHF. The complete variable domain, with remaining parts taken from reference TRBV5-6 and TRBJ1-6, reads DAGVTQSPTHLIKTRGQQVTLRCSPKSGHDTVSWYQQALGQGPQFIFQYYEEEERQRGNFPDRFSGHQFPNYSSELNVNALLLGDSALYLCASSLGGGGQSPLHFGNGTRLTVT.

V usage is TRBV13 and J usage is TRBJ1-5, with no clear D. Trimming stripped 1 base from V and 7 bases from J, with 8 bases between. CDR1 PRHDT and CDR2 FYEKMQ come from the germline V gene (reference sequence). The CDR3 sequence is 13 residues long. In DNA, the CDR3 is TGTGCCAGCAGCTTAGCCGGGAACCAGCCCCAGCATTTT. It yields the protein CASSLAGNQPQHF.

The chain links TRBV28 to TRBJ2-5; 16 nucleotides match TRBD2. CDR1 and CDR2 from the germline V gene are MDHEN and SYDVKM. This CDR3 is built from 14 residues. V shed 6 bases and J 11 bases; nucleotides not matched to a gene: 6. The CDR3 reads CASRTPGLAGGQYF. CDR3 bases: TGTGCCAGCAGAACCCCGGGACTAGCGGGGGGGCAGTACTTC.

The genes are TRBV28 and TRBJ2-6; TRBD2 matches at 8 bases. Germline CDR1 and CDR2: MDHEN and SYDVKM. V trimming: 1 base; J trimming: 4 bases; junction bases outside the gene matches: 6. There are 17 residues in the CDR3. The CDR3 loop is CASSLSAGVEGANVLTF. The CDR3 bases are TGTGCCAGCAGTTTATCAGCGGGGGTGGAAGGGGCCAACGTCCTGACTTTC.

The chain uses TRBV9 and TRBJ2-5; possible D gene TRBD2, 6 bases. The CDR3 is 15 amino acids. Germline assignment: CDR1 SGDLS and CDR2 YYNGEE. V lost 0 bases to trimming and J lost 5 bases, with 14 bases between them. This CDR3 reads CASSVVAGGGETQYF. The DNA of the CDR3 is TGTGCCAGCAGCGTAGTGGCAGGTGGGGGGGAGACCCAGTACTTC.

The gene calls are TRBV10-1 and TRBJ1-1; D is perhaps TRBD1 (6 bases). The germline V gene has CDR1 WNHNN and CDR2 SYGVQD (reference sequence). The CDR3 totals 12 residues. V lost 6 bases to trimming and J lost 8 bases, with 13 bases between them. The CDR3 sequence: CASSLTGREAFF. DNA of the CDR3: TGCGCCAGCAGCCTTACAGGGCGGGAAGCTTTCTTT.

The chain links TRBV30 to TRBJ1-5; D ambiguous. V gave up 3 bases and J gave up 5 bases, with 11 bases separating them. Germline V gene data show CDR1 as GTSNPN and CDR2 as SVGIG (reference sequence). This CDR3 is 13 amino acids long. This chain's CDR3 is CAWRATRDQPQHF. The CDR3 DNA sequence: TGTGCCTGGAGGGCGACACGCGATCAGCCCCAGCATTTT. The complete variable domain, with remaining parts taken from reference TRBV30 and TRBJ1-5, reads SQTIHQWPATLVQPVGSPLSLECTVEGTSNPNLYWYRQAAGRGLQLLFYSVGIGQISSEVPQNLSASRPQDRQFILSSKKLLLSDSGFYLCAWRATRDQPQHFGDGTRLSIL.

This clone was seen more than once but under ten times. This chain uses TRBV28 with TRBJ1-2; TRBD1 agrees at 10 bases. The V gene's germline CDR1 is MDHEN and CDR2 SYDVKM. Trimming took 8 bases from V and 0 from J; bases not matched to a gene: 12. The CDR3 is made up of 17 amino acids. CDR3 in amino acids: CASPFPGQGRTNYGYTF. CDR3 nucleotides: TGTGCCAGCCCCTTCCCGGGACAGGGGAGGACTAACTATGGCTACACCTTC.

The rearrangement uses TRBV2 and TRBJ2-7; tentatively, D is TRBD1 (6 bases). The CDR3 loop spans 13 amino acids. Germline CDR1 reads SNHLY; CDR2 reads FYNNEI. V lost 4 bases and J 7 bases, leaving 14 bases between the germline ends. The CDR3 nucleotides are TGTGCCAGCAGTGCGACAGGAGCGACGGAGCAGTACTTC. Translation: CASSATGATEQYF.

In DNA form, the CDR3 reads TGTGCCAGCAGTGTCAGGCAGGGTGGCTACACCTTC. Amino acid sequence: CASSVRQGGYTF. This chain links TRBV2 with TRBJ1-2, with a tentative D call TRBD1 (5 bases). The ends were cut back, 4 bases at V and 7 bases at J, with 10 bases in the middle. Germline CDR1 SNHLY, CDR2 FYNNEI. The CDR3 length is 12 residues.

V is TRBV29-1 and J is TRBJ2-7, with TRBD1 as a possible D gene (6 bases). With 7 bases removed from V and 4 bases from J, the gap between germline ends came to 20 bases. Looked up from germline, CDR1 is SQVTM and CDR2 is ANQGSEA. CDR3 length equals 14 residues. DNA for the CDR3: TGCAGCGCCACCGGGACATCTATAACTTACGAGCAGTACTTC. Its translation: CSATGTSITYEQYF.

The chain couples TRBV7-9 to TRBJ2-7, with a tentative D call TRBD1 (5 bases). The CDR3 covers 12 residues. Germline values: CDR1 SEHNR, CDR2 FQNEAQ (reference sequence). Trimming took 4 bases from V and 3 from J, leaving 7 bases between them. CDR3 in DNA: TGTGCCAGCAGCTCCAGGGACTACGAGCAGTACTTC. Encoded protein: CASSSRDYEQYF.

The chain combines TRBV19 with TRBJ1-2; 7 bases are a match to TRBD1. Germline CDR1 LNHDA, CDR2 SQIVND (reference sequence). V lost 5 bases, J lost 7 bases, and 7 bases stayed unmatched. The CDR3 has 13 amino acids. The chain's CDR3 is CASSSTGYFGYTF. Here the CDR3 DNA reads TGTGCCAGTAGTTCGACAGGGTATTTTGGCTACACCTTC.

The V gene is TRBV7-3, the J gene TRBJ2-3, with TRBD2 identical over 9 bases. The J segment lost 2 bases and the V segment lost 1 base, leaving 7 bases of the junction unmatched. This CDR3 has 17 residues. CDR1 and CDR2 from the germline V gene are SGHTA and FQGTGA. The CDR3 DNA follows: TGTGCCAGCAGCTTAAGAGACCCTAGCGGGACCACAGATACGCAGTATTTT. Its translation is CASSLRDPSGTTDTQYF.

This clone was detected only a few times. The rearrangement uses TRBV28 and TRBJ2-7; D is uncertain. Trimming left V 3 bases short and J 0 bases short, with 15 bases between. Per germline, CDR1 MDHEN and CDR2 SYDVKM. The CDR3 runs 16 residues. This CDR3 reads CASSFLGSWASYEQYF. CDR3 coding DNA: TGTGCCAGCAGTTTTTTGGGTTCTTGGGCCTCCTACGAGCAGTACTTC. Full variable domain (remainder filled in from reference TRBV28 and TRBJ2-7): DVKVTQSSRYLVKRTGEKVFLECVQDMDHENMFWYRQDPGLGLRLIYFSYDVKMKEKGDIPEGYSVSREKKERFSLILESASTNQTSMYLCASSFLGSWASYEQYFGPGTRLTVT.

The V gene is TRBV10-3, the J gene TRBJ2-1, with 8 nucleotides matching TRBD2. CDR1 and CDR2 from the germline V gene are ENHRY and SYGVKD. With V trimmed by 4 bases and J by 4 bases, 6 bases remained unmatched. The length of the CDR3 is 15 residues. The CDR3 DNA sequence: TGTGCCATCAGTGCGGAAGCGGGAGTTTACAATGAGCAGTTCTTC. Translated, it gives CAISAEAGVYNEQFF.

This rearrangement joins TRBV3-1 (or the pseudogene TRBV3-2) to TRBJ2-1; maybe TRBD1 (6 bases). V was trimmed by 8 bases and J by 16 bases, leaving 18 bases between them. CDR1 is LGHDT, CDR2 YNNKEL, per germline (reference sequence). The length of the CDR3 is 11 residues. The CDR3, as DNA: TGTGCCAGCCGAAACGACAAGGGGGAATTCTTC. Residues: CASRNDKGEFF.

The chain uses TRBV5-1 and TRBJ1-2, with a tentative D call TRBD1 (5 bases). Germline V gene sequence: CDR1 SGHRS, CDR2 YFSETQ. The CDR3 spans 14 residues. Trimming took 4 bases from V and 3 from J, leaving 13 bases between them. CDR3 DNA: TGCGCCAGCAGCCAGGGAGGATGGGACTATGGCTACACCTTC. Its translation is CASSQGGWDYGYTF. The entire variable domain, with the rest obtained from reference TRBV5-1 and TRBJ1-2, is as follows: KAGVTQTPRYLIKTRGQQVTLSCSPISGHRSVSWYQQTPGQGLQFLFEYFSETQRNKGNFPGRFSGRQFSNSRSEMNVSTLELGDSALYLCASSQGGWDYGYTFGSGTRLTVV.

This clone was seen only once. V and J are TRBV29-1 and TRBJ2-3; weak D call: TRBD1 (5 bases). There are 14 residues in the CDR3. Looked up from germline, CDR1 is SQVTM and CDR2 is ANQGSEA. V lost 0 bases to trimming and J lost 11 bases, with 18 bases between them. For the CDR3, the DNA is TGCAGCGTTGAAGATGGGGTTAGAACAGGTATGCAGTATTTT. Translation gives CSVEDGVRTGMQYF.

The J gene is TRBJ1-1, the V gene TRBV13, with TRBD1 matching over 10 bases. The length of the CDR3 is 13 residues. Trimming took 5 bases from V and 5 from J; bases not matched to a gene: 2. Germline V gene data show CDR1 as PRHDT and CDR2 as FYEKMQ (reference sequence). In nucleotides, the CDR3 is TGTGCCAGCAGCCAGGACAGGGGGACTGAAGCTTTCTTT. Encoded protein: CASSQDRGTEAFF.